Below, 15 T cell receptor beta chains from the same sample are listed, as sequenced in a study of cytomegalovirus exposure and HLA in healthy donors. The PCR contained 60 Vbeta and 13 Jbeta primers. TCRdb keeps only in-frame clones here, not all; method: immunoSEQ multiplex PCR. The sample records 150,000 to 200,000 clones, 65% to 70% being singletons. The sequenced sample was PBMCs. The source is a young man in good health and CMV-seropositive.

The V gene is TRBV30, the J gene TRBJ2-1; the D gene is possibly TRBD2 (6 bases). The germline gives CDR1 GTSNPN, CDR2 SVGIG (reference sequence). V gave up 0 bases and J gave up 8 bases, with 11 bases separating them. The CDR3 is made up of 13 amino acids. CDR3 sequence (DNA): TGTGCCTGGAGTGTACGCGGGGCGGATGAGCAGTTCTTC. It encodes CAWSVRGADEQFF.

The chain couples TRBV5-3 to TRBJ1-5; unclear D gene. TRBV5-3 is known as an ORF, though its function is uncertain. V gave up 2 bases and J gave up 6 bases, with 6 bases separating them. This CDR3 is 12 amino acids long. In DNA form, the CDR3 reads TGTGCCAGAAGCTTCTCAGGTCAGCCCCAGCATTTT. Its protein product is CARSFSGQPQHF.

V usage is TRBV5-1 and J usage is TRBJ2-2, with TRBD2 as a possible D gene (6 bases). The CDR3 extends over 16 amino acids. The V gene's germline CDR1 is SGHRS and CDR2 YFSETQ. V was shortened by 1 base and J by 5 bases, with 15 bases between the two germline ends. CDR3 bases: TGCGCCAGCAGCTTGAATCCGGGACTTTCAACCGGGGAGCTGTTTTTT. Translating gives CASSLNPGLSTGELFF.

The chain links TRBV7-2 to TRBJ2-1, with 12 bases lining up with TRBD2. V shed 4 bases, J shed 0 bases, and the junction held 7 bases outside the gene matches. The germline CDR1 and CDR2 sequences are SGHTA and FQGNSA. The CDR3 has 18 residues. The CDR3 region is CASSSGTSGWGSYNEQFF. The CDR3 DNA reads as TGTGCCAGCAGCTCGGGGACTAGCGGGTGGGGCTCCTACAATGAGCAGTTCTTC.

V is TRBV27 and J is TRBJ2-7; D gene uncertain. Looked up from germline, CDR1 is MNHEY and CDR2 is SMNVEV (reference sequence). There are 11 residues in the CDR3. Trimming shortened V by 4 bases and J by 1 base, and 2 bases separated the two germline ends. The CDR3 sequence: CASSSSYEQYF. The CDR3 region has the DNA TGTGCCAGCAGTTCATCCTACGAGCAGTACTTC.

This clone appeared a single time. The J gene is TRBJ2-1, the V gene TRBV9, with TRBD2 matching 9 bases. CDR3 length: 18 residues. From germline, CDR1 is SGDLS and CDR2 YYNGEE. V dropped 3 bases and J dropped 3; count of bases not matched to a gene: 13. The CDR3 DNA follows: TGTGCCAGCAGCGCGAATCGACGAGGGACTAGCAACTACAATGAGCAGTTCTTC. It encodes CASSANRRGTSNYNEQFF.

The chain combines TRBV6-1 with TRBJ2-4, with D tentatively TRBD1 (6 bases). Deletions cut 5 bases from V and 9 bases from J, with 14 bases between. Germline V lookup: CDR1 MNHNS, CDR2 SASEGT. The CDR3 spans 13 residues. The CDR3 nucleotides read TGTGCCAGCAGTCCTAATACAGGGTCCATTCAGTACTTC. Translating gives CASSPNTGSIQYF.

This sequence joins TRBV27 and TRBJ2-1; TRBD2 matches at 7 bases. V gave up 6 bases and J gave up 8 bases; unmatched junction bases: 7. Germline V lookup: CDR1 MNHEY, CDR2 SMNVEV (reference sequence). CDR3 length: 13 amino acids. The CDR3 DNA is TGTGCCAGCAGGCAACTAGCGTTCGATGAGCAGTTCTTC. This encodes CASRQLAFDEQFF.

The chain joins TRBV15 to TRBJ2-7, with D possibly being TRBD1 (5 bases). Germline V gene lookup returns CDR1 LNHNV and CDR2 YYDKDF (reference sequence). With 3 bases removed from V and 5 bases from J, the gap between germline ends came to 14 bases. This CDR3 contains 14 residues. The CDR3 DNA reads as TGTGCCACCAGCAGTGGCAGGGTAGAAGACGAGCAGTACTTC. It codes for CATSSGRVEDEQYF. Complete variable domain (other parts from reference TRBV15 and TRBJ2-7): DAMVIQNPRYQVTQFGKPVTLSCSQTLNHNVMYWYQQKSSQAPKLLFHYYDKDFNNEADTPDNFQSRRPNTSFCFLDIRSPGLGDTAMYLCATSSGRVEDEQYFGPGTRLTVT.

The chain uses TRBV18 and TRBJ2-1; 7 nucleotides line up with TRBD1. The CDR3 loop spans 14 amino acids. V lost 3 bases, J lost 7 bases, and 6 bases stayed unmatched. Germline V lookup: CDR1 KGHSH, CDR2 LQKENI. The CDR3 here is CASSPSEGQNEQFF. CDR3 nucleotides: TGTGCCAGCTCACCTTCAGAGGGACAGAATGAGCAGTTCTTC.

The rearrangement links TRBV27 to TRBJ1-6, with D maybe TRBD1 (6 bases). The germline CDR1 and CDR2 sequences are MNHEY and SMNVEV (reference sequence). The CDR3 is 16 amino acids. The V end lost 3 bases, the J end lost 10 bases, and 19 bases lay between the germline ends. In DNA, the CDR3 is TGTGCCAGCAGTTTCTTCTTGACAGGATTGGGCTCACCCCTCCACTTT. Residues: CASSFFLTGLGSPLHF.

CDR3 sequence (DNA): TGCGCCAGCCGCCAGGACAGGGAGGCCCTGAACACCGGGGAGCTGTTTTTT. Amino acid sequence: CASRQDREALNTGELFF. The V call is TRBV5-1, the J call TRBJ2-2; the match to TRBD1 covers 8 bases. CDR1 is SGHRS and CDR2 is YFSETQ in the germline V gene. There are 17 residues in the CDR3. The junction had 12 bases not matched to a gene; V was cut back by 7 bases and J by 1 base.

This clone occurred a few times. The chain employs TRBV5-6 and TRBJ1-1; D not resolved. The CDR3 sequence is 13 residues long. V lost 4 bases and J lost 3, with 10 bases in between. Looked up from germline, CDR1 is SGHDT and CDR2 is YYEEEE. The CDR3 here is CASSIRTYTEAFF. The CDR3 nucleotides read TGTGCCAGCAGCATTAGGACTTACACTGAAGCTTTCTTT.

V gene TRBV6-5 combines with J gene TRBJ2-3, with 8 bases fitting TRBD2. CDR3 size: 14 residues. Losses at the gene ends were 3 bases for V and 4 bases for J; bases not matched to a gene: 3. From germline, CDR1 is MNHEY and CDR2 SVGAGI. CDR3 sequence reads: CASSYVGGADTQYF. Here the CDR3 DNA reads TGTGCCAGCAGTTATGTCGGGGGGGCAGATACGCAGTATTTT.

The CDR3: CAWSEDSGWYGYTF. The CDR3 region has the DNA TGTGCCTGGAGTGAGGATAGCGGTTGGTACGGCTACACCTTC. The rearrangement uses TRBV30 and TRBJ1-2; no clear D gene. The germline V and J ends were trimmed by 1 base and 8 bases, with 17 bases remaining between them. Per the germline V gene, CDR1 is GTSNPN and CDR2 is SVGIG (reference sequence). The CDR3 runs 14 residues.